The T cell receptor beta chain described here comes from a study of blood T cells in healthy people across ages. Study context: Template switching captured about one barcoded beta molecule per two T cells.

Primed by a sample-barcoded 5' primer and a J-beta primer mix, a second PCR proceeded for about 6 to 12 cycles. TCRdb processed the 5' RACE reads anew with MiXCR; each CDR3 protein has one entry. The sample has more than 600,000 distinct CDR3 sequences, 20% to 25% seen once. Study-wide results and caveats: Samples with more naive T cells showed higher observed beta diversity. Per-million-T-cell TCR beta diversity fell roughly linearly with age.

This clonotype has a handful of counts. Its specificity is unknown. V lost 5 bases, J lost 4 bases, and 15 bases lay in between. The V gene's germline CDR1 is SEHNR and CDR2 FQNEAQ (reference sequence). CDR3 size: 15 residues. The same data also went into a second study, on T cells of mothers and their children.

Sequences were obtained from blood. The rearrangement uses TRBV7-9 and TRBJ2-1; D unclear. This clonotype was sampled from a boy younger than 18 in good health. The CDR3 protein is CASSPLRGSYNEQFF. The DNA of the CDR3 is TGTGCCAGCAGCCCCCTCCGCGGCAGTTACAATGAGCAGTTCTTC.